The clone carrying this TCR beta chain was observed at least ten times. As for time point: longitudinal time-point 3. TCRdb processed the 5' RACE reads anew with MiXCR; each CDR3 protein has one entry. The table shows roughly 48,000 distinct CDR3 sequences, with 12% occurring only once. The sample originates from a study of neurological immune-mediated disorders. This CDR3 contains 12 residues. V shed 3 bases and J shed 1 base, with 6 bases lying between them. CDR1 and CDR2 from the germline V gene are SQVTM and ANQGSEA. The sequence came from a male donor with HTLV-1-associated myelopathy (HAM/TSP). The sample consisted of PBMCs. The J gene is TRBJ1-2, the V gene TRBV29-1; no reliable D call. This chain's CDR3 is CSVDLDNYGYTF. The CDR3 DNA reads as TGCAGCGTTGACCTGGATAACTATGGCTACACCTTC.